The entry that follows covers one TCR beta chain sequence. As yet, its antigen is unknown. The protocol was immunoSEQ multiplex PCR, while the TCRdb copy is restricted to in-frame clones and leaves out a portion. Here the sample spans about 130,000 clones, 86% being singletons. This record belongs to a study of PD-L1 blockade in urothelial cancer. Overall study: Patients went on atezolizumab at some point between 2013 and 2015, receiving 1,200 mg intravenously every 3 weeks. T cell content in blood samples showed a median of 141,255. The study, taken as a whole, reports: By 3 weeks, tumor-associated blood clones had expanded more in durable-benefit patients.

Stated time point: peripheral blood 6 weeks after treatment start. All patients handed over anywhere from 1 to 8 samples, pretreatment and on-treatment. The source of this sequence is a middle-aged man with urothelial cancer. The sequencing used PBMCs, collected around atezolizumab (anti-PD-L1) treatment.

CDR3 sequence reads: CASSTIGRSYEQYF. The CDR3 DNA is TGTGCCAGCAGTACGATAGGGAGGTCCTACGAGCAGTACTTC. The J gene is TRBJ2-7, the V gene TRBV27; D possibly corresponds to TRBD2 (6 bases). Trimming shortened V by 5 bases and J by 1 base, and 12 bases separated the two germline ends. CDR3 length equals 14 residues. The germline CDR1 and CDR2 sequences are MNHEY and SMNVEV (reference sequence).